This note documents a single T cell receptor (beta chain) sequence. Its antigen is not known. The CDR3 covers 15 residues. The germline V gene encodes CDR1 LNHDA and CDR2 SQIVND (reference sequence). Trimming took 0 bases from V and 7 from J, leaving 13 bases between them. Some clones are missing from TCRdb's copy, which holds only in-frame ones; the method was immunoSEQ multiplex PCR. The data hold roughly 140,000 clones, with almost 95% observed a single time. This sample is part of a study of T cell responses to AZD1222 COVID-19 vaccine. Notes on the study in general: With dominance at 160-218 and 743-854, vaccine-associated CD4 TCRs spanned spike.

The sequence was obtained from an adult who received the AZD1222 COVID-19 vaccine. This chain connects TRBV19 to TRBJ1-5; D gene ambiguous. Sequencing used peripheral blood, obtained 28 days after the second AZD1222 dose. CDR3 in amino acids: CASSIDPGFRQPQHF. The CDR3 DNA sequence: TGTGCCAGTAGTATAGATCCGGGATTTCGACAGCCCCAGCATTTT.